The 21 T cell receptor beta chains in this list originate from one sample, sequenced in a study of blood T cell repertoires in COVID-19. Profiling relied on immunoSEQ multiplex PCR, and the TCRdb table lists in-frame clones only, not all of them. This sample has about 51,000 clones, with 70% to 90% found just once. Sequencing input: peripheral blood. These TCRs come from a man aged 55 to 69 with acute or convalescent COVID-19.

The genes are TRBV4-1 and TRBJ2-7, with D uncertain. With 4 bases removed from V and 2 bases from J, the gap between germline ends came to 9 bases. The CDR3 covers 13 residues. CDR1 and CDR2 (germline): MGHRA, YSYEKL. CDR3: CASSPREAYEQYF. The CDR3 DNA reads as TGCGCCAGCAGCCCCCGTGAGGCCTACGAGCAGTACTTC.

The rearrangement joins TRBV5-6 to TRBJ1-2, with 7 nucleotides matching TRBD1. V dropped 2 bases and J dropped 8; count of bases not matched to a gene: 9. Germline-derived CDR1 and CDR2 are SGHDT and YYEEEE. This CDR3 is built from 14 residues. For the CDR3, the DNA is TGTGCCAGCAGCTTACAGGGACAGATCGGGGGCTACACCTTC. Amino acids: CASSLQGQIGGYTF.

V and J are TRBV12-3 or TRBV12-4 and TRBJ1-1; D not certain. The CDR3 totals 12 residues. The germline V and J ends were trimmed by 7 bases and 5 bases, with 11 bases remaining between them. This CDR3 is CASNTGLTEAFF. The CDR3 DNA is TGTGCCAGCAATACGGGGTTAACTGAAGCTTTCTTT.

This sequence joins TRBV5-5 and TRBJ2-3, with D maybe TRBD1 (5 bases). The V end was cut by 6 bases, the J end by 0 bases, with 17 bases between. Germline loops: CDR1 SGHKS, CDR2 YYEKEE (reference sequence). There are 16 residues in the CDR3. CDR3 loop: CASTPVDTWSTDTQYF. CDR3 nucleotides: TGTGCCAGCACCCCGGTGGACACCTGGAGCACAGATACGCAGTATTTT.

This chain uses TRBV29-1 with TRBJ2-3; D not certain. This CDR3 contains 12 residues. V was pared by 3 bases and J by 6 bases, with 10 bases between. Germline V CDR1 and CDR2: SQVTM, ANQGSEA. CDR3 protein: CSVETQWDTQYF. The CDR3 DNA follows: TGCAGCGTTGAGACACAGTGGGATACGCAGTATTTT.

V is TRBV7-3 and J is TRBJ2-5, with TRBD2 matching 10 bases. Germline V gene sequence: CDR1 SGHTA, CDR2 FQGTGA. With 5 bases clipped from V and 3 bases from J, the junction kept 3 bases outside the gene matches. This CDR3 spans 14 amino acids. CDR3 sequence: CASSKSGGEETQYF. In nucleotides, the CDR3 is TGTGCCAGCAGCAAAAGCGGGGGGGAAGAGACCCAGTACTTC.

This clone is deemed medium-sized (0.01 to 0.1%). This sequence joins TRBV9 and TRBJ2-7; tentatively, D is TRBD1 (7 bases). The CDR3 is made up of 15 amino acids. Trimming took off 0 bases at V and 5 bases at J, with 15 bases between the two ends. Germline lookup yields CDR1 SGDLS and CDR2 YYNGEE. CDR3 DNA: TGTGCCAGCAGCGTAGCGGCGGGACAGAGCCACGAGCAGTACTTC. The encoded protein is CASSVAAGQSHEQYF.

CDR3 nucleotide sequence: TGTGCCAGTCAATACCGGGACAGAAACTATGGCTACACCTTC. It is translated as CASQYRDRNYGYTF. V is TRBV13 and J is TRBJ1-2; 7 bases fit TRBD1. Trimming cost V 9 bases and J 2 bases; bases outside gene matches: 9. Germline lookup yields CDR1 PRHDT and CDR2 FYEKMQ (reference sequence). CDR3 size: 14 residues.

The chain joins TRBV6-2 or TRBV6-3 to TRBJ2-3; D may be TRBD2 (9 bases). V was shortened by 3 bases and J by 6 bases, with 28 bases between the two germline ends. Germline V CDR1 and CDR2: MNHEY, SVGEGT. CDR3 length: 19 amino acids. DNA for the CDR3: TGTGCCAGCAGTTATGGACAGGGCCGAACTAGCGGGCCTGTGGATACGCAGTATTTT. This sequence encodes CASSYGQGRTSGPVDTQYF.

CDR3 sequence: CASSYLTRGREQPQHF. The CDR3 DNA reads as TGTGCCAGCAGTTATTTAACACGGGGAAGGGAGCAGCCCCAGCATTTT. The chain combines TRBV28 with TRBJ1-5, with D hard to call. The V gene lost 4 bases and the J gene lost 7 bases, with 20 bases spanning the gap. The CDR3 consists of 16 residues. Germline lookup yields CDR1 MDHEN and CDR2 SYDVKM.

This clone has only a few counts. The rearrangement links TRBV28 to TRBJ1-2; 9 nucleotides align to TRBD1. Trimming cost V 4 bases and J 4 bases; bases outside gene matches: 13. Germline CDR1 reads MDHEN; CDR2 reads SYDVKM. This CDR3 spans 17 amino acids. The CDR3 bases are TGTGCCAGCAGTTCAGAGTCTAACAGGGGGCTGGCCTATGGCTACACCTTC. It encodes CASSSESNRGLAYGYTF.

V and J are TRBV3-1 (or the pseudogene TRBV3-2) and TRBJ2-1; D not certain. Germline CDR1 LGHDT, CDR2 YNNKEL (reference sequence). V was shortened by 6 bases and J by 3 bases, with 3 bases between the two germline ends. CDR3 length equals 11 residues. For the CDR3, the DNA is TGTGCCAGCAGACTCTACAATGAGCAGTTCTTC. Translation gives CASRLYNEQFF.

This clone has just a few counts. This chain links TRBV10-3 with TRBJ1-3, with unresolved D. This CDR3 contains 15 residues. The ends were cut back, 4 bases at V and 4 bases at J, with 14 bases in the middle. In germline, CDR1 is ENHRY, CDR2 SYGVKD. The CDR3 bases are TGTGCCATCAGTGTCGGGGAAGTGAGCGGAAACACCATATATTTT. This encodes CAISVGEVSGNTIYF.

CDR3 in amino acids: CASSLPGYPEAFF. CDR3 DNA sequence: TGTGCCAGCAGTTTACCGGGGTACCCTGAAGCTTTCTTT. J is TRBJ1-1 and V is TRBV28; no firm D call. Trimming stripped 2 bases from V and 6 bases from J, with 10 bases between. Germline loops: CDR1 MDHEN, CDR2 SYDVKM. This CDR3 region has 13 residues.

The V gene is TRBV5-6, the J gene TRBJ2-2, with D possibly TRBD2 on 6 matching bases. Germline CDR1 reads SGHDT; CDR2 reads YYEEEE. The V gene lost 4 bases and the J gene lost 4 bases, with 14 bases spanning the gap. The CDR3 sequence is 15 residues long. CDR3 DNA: TGTGCCAGCAGCCCCGGGGGACCGACCACCGGGGAGCTGTTTTTT. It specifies CASSPGGPTTGELFF.

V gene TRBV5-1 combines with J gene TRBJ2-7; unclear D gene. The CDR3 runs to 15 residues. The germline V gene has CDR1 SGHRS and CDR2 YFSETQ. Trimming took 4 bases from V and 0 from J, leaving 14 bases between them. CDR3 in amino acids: CASSQNQFPSYEQYF. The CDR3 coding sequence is TGCGCCAGCAGCCAGAATCAATTCCCCTCCTACGAGCAGTACTTC.

In nucleotides, the CDR3 is TGCGCCAGCTCGGGACTAGCGGGAGGGCCCGTCAATGAGCAGTTCTTC. Translation gives CASSGLAGGPVNEQFF. The rearrangement uses TRBV4-1 and TRBJ2-1; 16 bases line up with TRBD2. The germline V gene has CDR1 MGHRA and CDR2 YSYEKL. V lost 8 bases and J lost 6; bases outside the gene matches: 7. The CDR3 has 16 amino acids.

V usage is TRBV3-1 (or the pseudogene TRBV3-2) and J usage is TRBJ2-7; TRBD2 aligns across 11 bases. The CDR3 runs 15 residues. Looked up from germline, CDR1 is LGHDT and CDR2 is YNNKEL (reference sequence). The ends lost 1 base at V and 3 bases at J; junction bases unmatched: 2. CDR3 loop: CASSQALAGGYEQYF. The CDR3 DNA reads TGTGCCAGCAGCCAAGCTCTAGCGGGAGGCTACGAGCAGTACTTC.

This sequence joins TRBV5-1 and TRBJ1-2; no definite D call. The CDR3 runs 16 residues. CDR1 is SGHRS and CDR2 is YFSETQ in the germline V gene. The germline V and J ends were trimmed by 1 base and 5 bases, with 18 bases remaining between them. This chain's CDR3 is CASSLWPFLGPYGYTF. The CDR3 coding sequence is TGCGCCAGCAGCTTGTGGCCTTTCTTGGGCCCTTATGGCTACACCTTC.

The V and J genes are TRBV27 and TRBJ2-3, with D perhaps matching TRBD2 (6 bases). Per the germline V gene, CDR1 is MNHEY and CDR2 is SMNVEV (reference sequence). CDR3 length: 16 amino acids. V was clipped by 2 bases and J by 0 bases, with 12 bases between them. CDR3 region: CASSLSRGSSTDTQYF. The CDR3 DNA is TGTGCCAGCAGTTTAAGCCGGGGGTCTAGCACAGATACGCAGTATTTT.

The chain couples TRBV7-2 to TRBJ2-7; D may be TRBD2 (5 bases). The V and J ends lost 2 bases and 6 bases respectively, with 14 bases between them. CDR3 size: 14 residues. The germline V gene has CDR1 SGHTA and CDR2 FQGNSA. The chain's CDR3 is CASSLSGLAGEQYF. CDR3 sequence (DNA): TGTGCCAGCAGCTTATCAGGCCTAGCCGGCGAGCAGTACTTC.